This T cell receptor beta chain was recorded in a study of cytomegalovirus exposure and HLA in healthy donors. Both 60 Vbeta primers and 13 Jbeta primers went into the PCR. Sequencing was performed with immunoSEQ multiplex PCR; in TCRdb, only in-frame clones are kept and a portion is missing. The sample yields 200,000 to 250,000 clones, more than 85% seen once. The CDR3 has 14 amino acids. Trimming cost V 3 bases and J 2 bases, with 8 bases left between them. From germline, CDR1 is LNHDA and CDR2 SQIVND (reference sequence). This clonotype was sampled from a woman between 18 and 29 years old in good health and CMV-seronegative. Specimen: PBMCs. This chain uses TRBV19 with TRBJ2-4, with D perhaps matching TRBD1 (6 bases). The CDR3 region is CASSMGASKNIQYF. CDR3 DNA: TGTGCCAGTAGTATGGGGGCTTCCAAAAACATTCAGTACTTC.